This T cell receptor beta chain was captured by sequencing in a study of human T cells and chemical hapten exposure. The CDR3 has 15 amino acids. The trim removed 7 bases at V and 4 bases at J, leaving 7 bases unmatched. Germline V gene lookup returns CDR1 SNHLY and CDR2 FYNNEI. TCRdb passed the RACE reads through MiXCR, listing each CDR3 protein once. The sample includes some 70,000 distinct CDR3 sequences, 10% to 11% seen only once; the top ten take about 5%. This sample's time point: pre-sensitization, week 0. The treatment was: therapeutic diphenylcyclopropenone sensitization with weekly scalp DPC.

The chain links TRBV2 to TRBJ1-1, with 12 bases matching TRBD1. This specimen was whole blood, taken in connection with sensitization to the hapten diphenylcyclopropenone (DPC). The clonotype comes from a woman aged 45-59 years with alopecia areata. Some clones in this sample may be carry-over from other donors' samples. Here the CDR3 DNA reads TGTGCCAGCACCCTCGGGACAGGGGGCCGCACTGAAGCTTTCTTT. It is translated as CASTLGTGGRTEAFF.